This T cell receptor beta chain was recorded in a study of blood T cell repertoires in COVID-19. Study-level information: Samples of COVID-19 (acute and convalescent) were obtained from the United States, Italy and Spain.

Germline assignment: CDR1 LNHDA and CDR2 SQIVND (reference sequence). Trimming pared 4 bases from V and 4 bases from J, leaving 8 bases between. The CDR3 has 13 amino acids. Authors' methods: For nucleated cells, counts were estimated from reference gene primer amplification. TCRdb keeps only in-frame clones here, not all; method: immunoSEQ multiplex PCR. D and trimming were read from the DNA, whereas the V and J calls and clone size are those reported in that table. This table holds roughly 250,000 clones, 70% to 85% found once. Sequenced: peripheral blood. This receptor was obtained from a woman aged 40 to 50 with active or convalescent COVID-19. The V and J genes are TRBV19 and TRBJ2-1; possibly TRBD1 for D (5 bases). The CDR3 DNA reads TGTGCCAGTAGTACGACAGCGTACAATGAGCAGTTCTTC. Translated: CASSTTAYNEQFF.